These 18 T cell receptor beta chains share one sample of origin, sequenced in a study of beta chain features in type 1 diabetes. The entirety of the isolated RNA underwent reverse transcription, so expressed TCRB transcripts were sequenced. Produced via immunoSEQ multiplex PCR; TCRdb's table is partial and in-frame only. The sample lists about 220,000 clones, 11% seen once, with 1% to 1.5% in the top ten. Sequencing was done on a sample of central memory CD4+ T cells from blood. The receptors originated from a man younger than 35 in good health.

This clone was recorded at least ten times. The chain recombines TRBV2 with TRBJ2-2, with D perhaps TRBD1 (5 bases). The CDR3 length is 16 residues. The V and J ends lost 2 bases and 4 bases respectively, with 14 bases between them. Per the germline V gene, CDR1 is SNHLY and CDR2 is FYNNEI. The CDR3 DNA reads TGTGCCAGCAGTGAACTCGGCCAGGGTAGCACCGGGGAGCTGTTTTTT. Translated: CASSELGQGSTGELFF. The full variable domain, with the rest looked up from reference TRBV2 and TRBJ2-2, is EPEVTQTPSHQVTQMGQEVILRCVPISNHLYFYWYRQILGQKVEFLVSFYNNEISEKSEIFDDQFSVERPDGSNFTLKIRSTKLEDSAMYFCASSELGQGSTGELFFGEGSRLTVL.

This sequence joins TRBV2 and TRBJ2-7; 8 nucleotides match TRBD2. This CDR3 has 15 residues. V shed 2 bases and J 6 bases; nucleotides not matched to a gene: 9. Germline V gives CDR1 SNHLY, CDR2 FYNNEI. DNA for the CDR3: TGTGCCAGCAGTGAACAGGTAGCGGGACGCGGCGAGCAGTACTTC. It codes for CASSEQVAGRGEQYF.

This clone was recorded a few times. The chain carries TRBV5-4 and TRBJ2-3, with D hard to call. CDR1 and CDR2 (germline): SGHNT, YYREEE (reference sequence). CDR3 length equals 15 residues. V was trimmed by 0 bases and J by 5 bases, leaving 13 bases between them. The DNA for the CDR3 is TGTGCCAGCAGCTTGGAGGGCCCGCGCCAAGATACGCAGTATTTT. As protein: CASSLEGPRQDTQYF.

The chain is built from TRBV28 and TRBJ2-5; D may be TRBD1 (5 bases). Germline V lookup: CDR1 MDHEN, CDR2 SYDVKM. The V and J ends lost 3 bases and 5 bases respectively, with 7 bases between them. CDR3 size: 12 residues. The CDR3 reads CASSLQGETQYF. CDR3 DNA: TGTGCCAGCAGTTTGCAGGGTGAGACCCAGTACTTC.

Concerning this clone: A far larger clone lies a single base away; this is likely a read error. This chain links TRBV29-1 with TRBJ2-2; tentatively, D is TRBD1 (5 bases). CDR3 length: 13 residues. The germline V gene has CDR1 SQVTM and CDR2 ANQGSEA. Trimming cost V 3 bases and J 4 bases, with 9 bases left between them. CDR3 coding DNA: TGCAGCGTTGAGGGGCCCTCCACCGGGGAGCTGTTTTTT. It translates to CSVEGPSTGELFF.

This chain connects TRBV2 to TRBJ2-5; TRBD1 aligns across 9 bases. CDR3 length equals 13 residues. Germline V CDR1 and CDR2: SNHLY, FYNNEI. V lost 7 bases and J lost 6; bases outside the gene matches: 6. This chain's CDR3 is CASKDDRGKTQYF. The CDR3 DNA follows: TGTGCCAGCAAGGACGACAGGGGGAAGACCCAGTACTTC.

In its sample, this clone was seen a few times. The chain joins TRBV5-6 to TRBJ2-2, with D unclear. The V end was cut by 0 bases, the J end by 2 bases, with 11 bases between. This CDR3 contains 16 residues. Germline-derived CDR1 and CDR2 are SGHDT and YYEEEE. CDR3 sequence: CASSLGPGINTGELFF. For the CDR3, the DNA is TGTGCCAGCAGCTTGGGGCCGGGTATCAACACCGGGGAGCTGTTTTTT.

This clone appeared many times. The chain links TRBV14 to TRBJ1-4; D not certain. V lost 4 bases, J lost 4 bases, and 10 bases lay in between. Germline CDR1 and CDR2: SGHDN and FVKESK. There are 14 residues in the CDR3. This CDR3 reads CASSRVGHNEKLFF. The CDR3, as DNA: TGTGCCAGCAGCCGAGTAGGGCATAATGAAAAACTGTTTTTT.

The genes are TRBV7-2 and TRBJ2-7; D uncertain. This CDR3 region has 14 residues. From germline, CDR1 is SGHTA and CDR2 FQGNSA. Trimming removed 5 bases from V and 2 bases from J, with 13 bases in between. CDR3 sequence (DNA): TGTGCCAGCAGCGCCTCCCGCGGCCCCTACGAGCAGTACTTC. This translates into CASSASRGPYEQYF. Variable domain in full (rest from reference TRBV7-2 and TRBJ2-7): GAGVSQSPSNKVTEKGKDVELRCDPISGHTALYWYRQSLGQGLEFLIYFQGNSAPDKSGLPSDRFSAERTGGSVSTLTIQRTQQEDSAVYLCASSASRGPYEQYFGPGTRLTVT.

This clone was picked up a small number of times. The chain carries TRBV4-1 and TRBJ2-7, with TRBD2 matching over 12 bases. The CDR3 length is 15 residues. V was clipped by 6 bases and J by 4 bases; unmatched bases: 7. The V gene's germline CDR1 is MGHRA and CDR2 YSYEKL. CDR3 in amino acids: CASRNLAGGPYEQYF. The CDR3 bases are TGCGCCAGCAGAAACCTAGCGGGAGGGCCTTACGAGCAGTACTTC.

This clone was observed many times. This chain links TRBV30 with TRBJ2-1; D call uncertain. The V and J ends lost 5 bases and 12 bases respectively, with 20 bases between them. This CDR3 is 13 amino acids long. Germline-derived CDR1 and CDR2 are GTSNPN and SVGIG (reference sequence). The CDR3 loop is CAWANPDPRGQFF. In DNA form, the CDR3 reads TGTGCCTGGGCCAACCCGGACCCGCGAGGGCAGTTCTTC.

This chain connects TRBV10-3 to TRBJ2-7, with D possibly being TRBD1 (6 bases). Trimming removed 10 bases at V and 2 bases at J, with 18 bases between. Germline V CDR1 and CDR2: ENHRY, SYGVKD. This CDR3 contains 14 residues. The CDR3 DNA reads as TGTGCCACGATACCGGGACATCTTACCTACGAGCAGTACTTC. Protein sequence: CATIPGHLTYEQYF.

There are many counts of this clone. This chain links TRBV7-9 with TRBJ2-7, with D unclear. Trimming shortened V by 2 bases and J by 0 bases, and 8 bases separated the two germline ends. This CDR3 comprises 14 residues. The germline gives CDR1 SEHNR, CDR2 FQNEAQ (reference sequence). CDR3 bases: TGTGCCAGCAGCTTACGTGCAGGCTCCTACGAGCAGTACTTC. It is translated as CASSLRAGSYEQYF.

This sequence joins TRBV25-1 and TRBJ1-6; 7 bases are shared with TRBD1. Germline V gene data show CDR1 as MGHDK and CDR2 as SYGVNS. The CDR3 is made up of 16 amino acids. V dropped 4 bases and J dropped 10; count of bases not matched to a gene: 13. CDR3 bases: TGTGCCAGCAGTGCCTCGACAGGGTGGATAAGCTCACCCCTCCACTTT. Translated, it gives CASSASTGWISSPLHF.

This clone has only a few counts. This chain connects TRBV7-8 to TRBJ2-4; 10 bases match TRBD1. Germline trimming cut 5 bases from V and 2 bases from J; bases unmatched to any gene: 6. Germline assignment: CDR1 SGHVS and CDR2 FQNEAQ. The CDR3 consists of 16 residues. The CDR3 bases are TGTGCCAGCAGCCTCCCGGGACAGGGGACCAAAAACATTCAGTACTTC. It is translated as CASSLPGQGTKNIQYF.

This clone was picked up a small number of times. This chain joins TRBV7-7 and TRBJ2-5; tentatively, D is TRBD2 (6 bases). CDR3 length equals 16 residues. Looked up from germline, CDR1 is SSHAT and CDR2 is FNYEAQ (reference sequence). Trimming removed 5 bases from V and 5 bases from J, with 21 bases in between. Here the CDR3 reads CASSPGVGGAAETQYF. For the CDR3, the DNA is TGTGCCAGCAGCCCCGGGGTAGGAGGGGCTGCGGAGACCCAGTACTTC.

The gene calls are TRBV20-1 and TRBJ1-1; D is unresolved. Germline CDR1 DFQATT, CDR2 SNEGSKA (reference sequence). The CDR3 sequence is 11 residues long. The V and J ends lost 4 bases and 1 base respectively, with 4 bases between them. In nucleotides, the CDR3 is TGCAGTGCTATAAGGAACACTGAAGCTTTCTTT. This codes for CSAIRNTEAFF.

The chain uses TRBV2 and TRBJ1-5, with D maybe TRBD1 (6 bases). Germline assignment: CDR1 SNHLY and CDR2 FYNNEI. This CDR3 has 16 residues. V dropped 6 bases and J dropped 1 base, with 16 bases sitting between them. The CDR3 region has the DNA TGTGCCAGCAGGGCGGACAGTAGCGGGAGCAATCAGCCCCAGCATTTT. Protein product: CASRADSSGSNQPQHF.